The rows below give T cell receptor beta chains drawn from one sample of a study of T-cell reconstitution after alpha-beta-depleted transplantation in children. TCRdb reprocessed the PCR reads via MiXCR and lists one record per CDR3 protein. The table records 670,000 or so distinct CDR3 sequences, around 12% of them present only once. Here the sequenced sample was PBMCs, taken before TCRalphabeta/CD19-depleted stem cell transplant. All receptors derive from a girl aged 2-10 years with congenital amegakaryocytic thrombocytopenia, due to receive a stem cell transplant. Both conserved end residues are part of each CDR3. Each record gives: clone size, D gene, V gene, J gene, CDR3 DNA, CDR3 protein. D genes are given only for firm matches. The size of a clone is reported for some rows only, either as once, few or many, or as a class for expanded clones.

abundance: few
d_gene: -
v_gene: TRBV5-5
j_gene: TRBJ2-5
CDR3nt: TGTGCCAGCAGCCCCCCCGGGGTATCAGAGACCCAGTACTTC
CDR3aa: CASSPPGVSETQYF

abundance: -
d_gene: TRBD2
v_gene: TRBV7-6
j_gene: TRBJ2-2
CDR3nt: TGTGCCAGCAGCGAATACACTAGCGGGAGTAGGACCGGGGAGCTGTTTTTT
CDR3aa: CASSEYTSGSRTGELFF

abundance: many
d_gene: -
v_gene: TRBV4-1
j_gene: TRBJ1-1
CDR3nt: TGCGCCAGCAGCCAAGATCAGGGAGGGACTGAAGCTTTCTTT
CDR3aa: CASSQDQGGTEAFF

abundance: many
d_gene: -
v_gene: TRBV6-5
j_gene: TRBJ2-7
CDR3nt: TGTGCCAGCAGTTACTTTTCGGACAGTCTATACGAGCAGTACTTC
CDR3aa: CASSYFSDSLYEQYF

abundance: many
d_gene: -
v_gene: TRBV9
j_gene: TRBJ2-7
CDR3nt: TGTGCCAGCAGCGTAGCCCTCAGTACAGGGCCCTACGAGCAGTACTTC
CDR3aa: CASSVALSTGPYEQYF

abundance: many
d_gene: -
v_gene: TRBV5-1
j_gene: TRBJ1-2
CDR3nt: TGCGCCAGCAGTCCAACCGGGACGTATGGCTACACCTTC
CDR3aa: CASSPTGTYGYTF

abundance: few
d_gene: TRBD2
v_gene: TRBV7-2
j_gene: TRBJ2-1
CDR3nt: TGTGCCAGCAGCCCACTAGCGGGGAGATACAATGAGCAGTTCTTC
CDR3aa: CASSPLAGRYNEQFF

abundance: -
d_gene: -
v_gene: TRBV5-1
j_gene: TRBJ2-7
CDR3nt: TGCGCCAGCAGCTCGGCCCGGGACGGACGCTACGAGCAGTACTTC
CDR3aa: CASSSARDGRYEQYF

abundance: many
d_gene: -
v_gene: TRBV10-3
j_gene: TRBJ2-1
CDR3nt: TGTGCCATCAGTGAGTCGAATCCAGGGGCCATAGCGACCCGATACAATGAGCAGTTCTTC
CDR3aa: CAISESNPGAIATRYNEQFF

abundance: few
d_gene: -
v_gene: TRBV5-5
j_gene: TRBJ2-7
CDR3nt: TGTGCCAGCAGCCCAGGGTTTAACGAGCAGTACTTC
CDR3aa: CASSPGFNEQYF

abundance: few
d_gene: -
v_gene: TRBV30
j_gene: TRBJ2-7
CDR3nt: TGTGCCTGGAGTGGGGGACACGAGCAGTACTTC
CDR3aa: CAWSGGHEQYF

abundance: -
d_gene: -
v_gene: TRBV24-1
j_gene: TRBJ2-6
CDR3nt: TGTGCCACCAGTGAGGGTTCCGGGGCCAACGTCCTGACTTTC
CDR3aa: CATSEGSGANVLTF

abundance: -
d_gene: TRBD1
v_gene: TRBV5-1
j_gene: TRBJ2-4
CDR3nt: TGCGCCAGCAGCTTAACTGGACAGGGCAAAAACATTCAGTACTTC
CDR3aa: CASSLTGQGKNIQYF

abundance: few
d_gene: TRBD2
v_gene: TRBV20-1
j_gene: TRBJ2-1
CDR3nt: TGCAGTGCTGAACCGGGACTAGCGGGAGCTAGCTCCTACAATGAGCAGTTCTTC
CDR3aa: CSAEPGLAGASSYNEQFF

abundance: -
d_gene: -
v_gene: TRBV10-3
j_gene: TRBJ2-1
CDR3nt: TGTGCCATCAGTGCTCCTAGCGCGACCTTCAATGAGCAGTTCTTC
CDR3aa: CAISAPSATFNEQFF

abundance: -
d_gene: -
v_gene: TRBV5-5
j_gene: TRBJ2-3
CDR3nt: TGTGCCAGCCCCGGGACGGGGGACACAGATACGCAGTATTTT
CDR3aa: CASPGTGDTDTQYF

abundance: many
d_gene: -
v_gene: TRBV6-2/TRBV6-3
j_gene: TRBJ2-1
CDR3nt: TGTGCCAGCAGTTACCTGGTAGAGCAGAACAATGAGCAGTTCTTC
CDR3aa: CASSYLVEQNNEQFF

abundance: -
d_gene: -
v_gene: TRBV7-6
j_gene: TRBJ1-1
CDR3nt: TGTGCCAGCAGCTTAAATCCGGCTGAAGCTTTCTTT
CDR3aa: CASSLNPAEAFF

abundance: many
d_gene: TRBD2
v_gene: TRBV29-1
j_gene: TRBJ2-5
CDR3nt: TGCAGCGTCGGTGGGACTAGCGGTCAAGAGACCCAGTACTTC
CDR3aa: CSVGGTSGQETQYF

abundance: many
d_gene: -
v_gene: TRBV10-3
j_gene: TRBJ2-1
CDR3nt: TGTGCCCTCCAGGATTCAAGCAATGAGCAGTTCTTC
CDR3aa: CALQDSSNEQFF

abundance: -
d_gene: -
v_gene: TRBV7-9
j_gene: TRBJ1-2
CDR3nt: TGTGCCAGCAGCCATCCCTTTGACAAGAACTATGGCTACACCTTC
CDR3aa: CASSHPFDKNYGYTF

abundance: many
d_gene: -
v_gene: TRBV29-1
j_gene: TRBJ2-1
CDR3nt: TGCAGCGTTGCGGGATACTACAATGAGCAGTTCTTC
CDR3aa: CSVAGYYNEQFF

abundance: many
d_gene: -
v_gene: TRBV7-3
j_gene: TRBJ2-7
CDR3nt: TGTGCCAGCAGCTTAAGGGGCGGTAGCTCCTACGAGCAGTACTTC
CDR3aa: CASSLRGGSSYEQYF

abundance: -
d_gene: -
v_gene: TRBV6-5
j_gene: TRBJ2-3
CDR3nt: TGTGCCAGCAGTTACTCCTACGACGGCACAGATACGCAGTATTTT
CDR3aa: CASSYSYDGTDTQYF

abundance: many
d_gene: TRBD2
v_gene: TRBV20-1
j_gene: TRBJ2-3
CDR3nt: TGCAGTGCATCGGGGGGGGATGTGGATACGCAGTATTTT
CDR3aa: CSASGGDVDTQYF

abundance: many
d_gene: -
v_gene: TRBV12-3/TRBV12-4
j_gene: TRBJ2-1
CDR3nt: TGTGCCAGCACCCGGGATTCCGACAATGAGCAGTTCTTC
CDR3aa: CASTRDSDNEQFF

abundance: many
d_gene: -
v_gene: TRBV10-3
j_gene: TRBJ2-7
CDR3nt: TGTGCCATCAGTGATGGTGGCTACGAGCAGTACTTC
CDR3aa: CAISDGGYEQYF

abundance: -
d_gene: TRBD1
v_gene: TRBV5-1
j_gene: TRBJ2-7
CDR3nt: TGCGCCAGCACCACCTCGACAGGGGCCAAATACGAGCAGTACTTC
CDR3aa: CASTTSTGAKYEQYF

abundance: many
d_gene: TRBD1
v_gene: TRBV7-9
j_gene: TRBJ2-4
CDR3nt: TGTGCCAGCAGCCCCAAGACAGGGCGCCAAAACATTCAGTACTTC
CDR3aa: CASSPKTGRQNIQYF

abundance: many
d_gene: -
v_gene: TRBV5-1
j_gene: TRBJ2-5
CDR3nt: TGCGCCAGCAGCTTGGGGGCGTTTTCCCAAGAGACCCAGTACTTC
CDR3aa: CASSLGAFSQETQYF

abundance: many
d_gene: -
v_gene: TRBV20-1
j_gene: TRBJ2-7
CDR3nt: TGCAGTGCTAGGACGGGGTCCCACTACGAGCAGTACTTC
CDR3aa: CSARTGSHYEQYF

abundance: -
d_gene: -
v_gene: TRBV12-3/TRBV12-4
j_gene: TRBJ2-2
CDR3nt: TGTGCCCTGGCGGGACTCACCGGGGAGCTGTTTTTT
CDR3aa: CALAGLTGELFF

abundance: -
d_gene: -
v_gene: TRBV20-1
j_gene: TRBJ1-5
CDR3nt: TGCAGTGCTATCGTAGGGGCCTGGGGCAATCAGCCCCAGCATTTT
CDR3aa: CSAIVGAWGNQPQHF

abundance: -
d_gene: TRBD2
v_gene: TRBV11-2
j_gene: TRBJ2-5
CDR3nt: TGTGCCAGCAGCGAGTCCCCGGGACTAGCGGGAGAGACCCAGTACTTC
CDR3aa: CASSESPGLAGETQYF

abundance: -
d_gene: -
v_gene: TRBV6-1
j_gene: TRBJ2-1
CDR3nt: TGTGCCAGCAAGGCAGAGAGCTCCTTCAATGAGCAGTTCTTC
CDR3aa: CASKAESSFNEQFF

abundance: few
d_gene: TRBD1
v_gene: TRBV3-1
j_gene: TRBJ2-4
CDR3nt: TGTGCCAGCAGCCCTCCCGACAGGGGGGGAAACATTCAGTACTTC
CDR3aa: CASSPPDRGGNIQYF

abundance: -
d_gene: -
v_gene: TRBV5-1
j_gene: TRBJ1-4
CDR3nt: TGCGCCAGCAGCTTGTCAATGTCCGTAGAAAAACTGTTTTTT
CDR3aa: CASSLSMSVEKLFF

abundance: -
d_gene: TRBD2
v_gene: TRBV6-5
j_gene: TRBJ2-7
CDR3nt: TGTGCCAGCAGTTCCGGGACTAGCAGATACTACGAGCAGTACTTC
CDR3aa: CASSSGTSRYYEQYF

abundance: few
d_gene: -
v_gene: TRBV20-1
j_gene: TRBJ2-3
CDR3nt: TGCAGTGCTAGGGGTTCGAATACGCAGTATTTT
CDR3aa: CSARGSNTQYF

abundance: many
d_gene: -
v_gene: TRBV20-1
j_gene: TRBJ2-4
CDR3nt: TGCAGTGCTACCAGGGTAGCCAAAAACATTCAGTACTTC
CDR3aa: CSATRVAKNIQYF

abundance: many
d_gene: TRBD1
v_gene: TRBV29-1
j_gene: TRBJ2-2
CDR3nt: TGCAGCGCAGGGACAGGGTTCGGGGAGCTGTTTTTT
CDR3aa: CSAGTGFGELFF

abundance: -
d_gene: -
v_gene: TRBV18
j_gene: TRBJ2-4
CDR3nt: TGTGCCAGCTCACCACCGTTCCCCCACTCGAACATTCAGTACTTC
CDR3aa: CASSPPFPHSNIQYF

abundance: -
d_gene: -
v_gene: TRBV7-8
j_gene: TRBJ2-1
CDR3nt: TGTGCCAGCAGCGCACACCGGGAACTCACGACCCGCTCCTACAATGAGCAGTTCTTC
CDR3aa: CASSAHRELTTRSYNEQFF

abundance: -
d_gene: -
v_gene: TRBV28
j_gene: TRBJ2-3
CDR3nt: TGTGCCAGCAGTTTATTGGGTCAGGGGAGCACAGATACGCAGTATTTT
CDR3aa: CASSLLGQGSTDTQYF

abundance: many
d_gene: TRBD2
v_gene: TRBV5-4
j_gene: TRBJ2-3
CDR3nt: TGTGCCAGCAGCTGGTTAGGTTTTCTAGGTAGCGGGGCCTACACAGATACGCAGTATTTT
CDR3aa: CASSWLGFLGSGAYTDTQYF

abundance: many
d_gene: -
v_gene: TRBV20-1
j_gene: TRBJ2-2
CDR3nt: TGCAGTGCTATTCCGGAAAACACCGGGGAGCTGTTTTTT
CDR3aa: CSAIPENTGELFF

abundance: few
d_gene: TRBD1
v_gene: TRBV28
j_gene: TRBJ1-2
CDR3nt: TGTGCCAGCAGTCCTCCGGGACAGAGTGGCTACACCTTC
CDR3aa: CASSPPGQSGYTF

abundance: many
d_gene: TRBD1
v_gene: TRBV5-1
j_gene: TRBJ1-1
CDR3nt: TGCGCCAGCAGCTTGAGGTCAGGGGGCGGTAAAGACACTGAAGCTTTCTTT
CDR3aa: CASSLRSGGGKDTEAFF